Listed here are 9 T cell receptor beta chains from one sample, sequenced in a study of blood T cell repertoires in COVID-19. This table comes from immunoSEQ multiplex PCR, and its TCRdb copy is limited to in-frame clones, with some not included. The table shows 300,000 to 450,000 clones, with 70% to 90% occurring only once. Source material: peripheral blood. The source of these receptors is a woman aged 60-75 years with COVID-19, enrolled during active disease.

V and J are TRBV19 and TRBJ1-2; D may be TRBD1 (6 bases). The germline V and J ends were trimmed by 5 bases and 10 bases, with 20 bases remaining between them. Germline-derived CDR1 and CDR2 are LNHDA and SQIVND (reference sequence). This CDR3 has 14 amino acids. CDR3 sequence reads: CASSPPGDNKHYTF. CDR3 nucleotide sequence: TGTGCCAGTAGTCCCCCCGGGGACAATAAACACTACACCTTC.

The chain joins TRBV5-1 to TRBJ2-5, with 7 bases that match TRBD1. This CDR3 is 14 amino acids long. Germline values: CDR1 SGHRS, CDR2 YFSETQ. The V gene end was trimmed by 3 bases and the J gene end by 1 base; junction bases not matched to a gene: 3. CDR3 coding DNA: TGCGCCAGCAGCTATGCAGGGGGCCAAGAGACCCAGTACTTC. It specifies CASSYAGGQETQYF.

This chain links TRBV7-2 with TRBJ1-5; a weak D match, TRBD1 (6 bases). Germline V gene lookup returns CDR1 SGHTA and CDR2 FQGNSA. Trimming cost V 5 bases and J 4 bases, with 9 bases left between them. This CDR3 is built from 13 residues. This CDR3 is CASSRQGNQPQHF. The CDR3 nucleotides are TGTGCCAGCAGCCGTCAGGGGAATCAGCCCCAGCATTTT.

This clone was observed a few times. The chain couples TRBV5-8 to TRBJ1-3; 9 nucleotides align to TRBD1. The CDR3 is 16 residues long. Trimming took 4 bases from V and 4 from J; bases not matched to a gene: 9. Germline V gene lookup returns CDR1 SGHTS and CDR2 YDEGEE. This CDR3 is CASSNHRGHTGNTIYF. As DNA, the CDR3 is TGTGCCAGCAGCAATCACAGGGGGCATACGGGAAACACCATATATTTT.

The chain has TRBV18 and TRBJ1-5; D unresolved. CDR1 is KGHSH and CDR2 is LQKENI in the germline V gene. Trimming left V 3 bases short and J 4 bases short, with 7 bases between. The CDR3 spans 13 residues. The CDR3 region is CASSPGFNQPQHF. CDR3 nucleotide sequence: TGTGCCAGCTCACCCGGGTTTAATCAGCCCCAGCATTTT.

The V gene is TRBV4-1, the J gene TRBJ1-5; 8 bases align to TRBD1. The V gene end was trimmed by 1 base and the J gene end by 0 bases; junction bases not matched to a gene: 5. Germline V lookup: CDR1 MGHRA, CDR2 YSYEKL. The CDR3 runs to 17 residues. CDR3 sequence (DNA): TGCGCCAGCAGCCAAGGACAGGGGCTGACTAGCAATCAGCCCCAGCATTTT. This codes for CASSQGQGLTSNQPQHF.

This clone was counted many times. V and J are TRBV28 and TRBJ1-2; maybe TRBD1 (5 bases). The CDR3 runs to 14 residues. Germline CDR1 MDHEN, CDR2 SYDVKM. V was pared by 5 bases and J by 9 bases, with 19 bases between. The CDR3 reads CASSTYGQGVSYTF. DNA of the CDR3: TGTGCCAGCAGTACCTACGGGCAGGGTGTGAGCTACACCTTC.

The J gene is TRBJ1-1, the V gene TRBV19, with TRBD1 matching 8 bases. Germline CDR1 and CDR2: LNHDA and SQIVND (reference sequence). The CDR3 loop spans 15 amino acids. Trimming removed 4 bases from V and 1 base from J; junction bases left unmatched: 5. The CDR3 DNA reads TGTGCCAGTAGTACTTGGGACAGGAGGAACACTGAAGCTTTCTTT. Its protein is CASSTWDRRNTEAFF.

The chain couples TRBV10-2 to TRBJ1-2, with D possibly TRBD1 on 5 matching bases. The V and J ends lost 9 bases and 0 bases respectively, with 20 bases between them. The CDR3 consists of 16 residues. CDR1 is WSHSY, CDR2 SAAADI, per germline. CDR3 DNA: TGCGCCAGGCTGCGGGGACGAAATCACCCTAACTATGGCTACACCTTC. Its protein product is CARLRGRNHPNYGYTF.